This T cell receptor beta chain originates from a study of glioma-infiltrating T cells. Study context: Presurgical dexamethasone in glioma patients lasted six or fewer days. General study findings and limits: Non-neoplastic patients had below-expected tissue-blood divergence, while all gliomas exceeded expectation.

Amplification of TCR alpha and beta CDR3 regions from RNA used iRepertoire nested multiplex PCR. Using its own MiXCR run on the multiplex PCR reads, TCRdb lists one record per CDR3 protein. This repertoire shows about 400,000 distinct CDR3 sequences, around 38% found once; its top ten account for approximately 12%. The CDR3 loop spans 15 amino acids. V was trimmed by 5 bases and J by 1 base, leaving 14 bases between them. Germline CDR1 MDHEN, CDR2 SYDVKM. In the case of this clonotype: The antigen remains undetermined.

The sequencing input was glioma tissue, nonneoplastic brain tissue, or PBMCs (not recorded which). The sequence was obtained from a human donor with low-grade glioma or glioblastoma, undergoing nonglioma brain surgery, or in good health (not recorded which). The rearrangement links TRBV28 to TRBJ2-5; TRBD1 or TRBD2 may be the D gene (5 bases each). The CDR3 sequence is CASSADRDGQETQYF. The CDR3 nucleotides are TGTGCCAGCAGTGCAGACCGGGACGGCCAAGAGACCCAGTACTTC.